This TCR beta chain comes out of a study of blood T cell repertoires in COVID-19. Study at large: COVID-19 samples collected from the United States, Italy and Spain covered acute and convalescent phases. In each case, the material was cDNA or gDNA derived from T cells, B-cell-depleted T cells, or PBMCs.

The germline V and J ends were trimmed by 0 bases and 1 base, with 7 bases remaining between them. The CDR3 runs to 14 residues. Germline lookup yields CDR1 SGHRS and CDR2 YFSETQ. As processed by the authors: Reference gene primer amplification yielded estimated nucleated cell counts. Assay used: immunoSEQ multiplex PCR; TCRdb lists only in-frame clones, some missing. The V and J calls and the clone size are those of that table, but D and trimming were determined from the DNA. This sample has roughly 230,000 clones, with 70% to 90% found just once. The chain recombines TRBV5-1 with TRBJ1-2; D is unclear. The sample taken for sequencing was peripheral blood. The clonotype was recovered from a man in his forties or fifties with acute or convalescent COVID-19. The CDR3 sequence: CASSLGTVNYGYTF. The CDR3 nucleotides are TGCGCCAGCAGCTTGGGAACAGTTAACTATGGCTACACCTTC.